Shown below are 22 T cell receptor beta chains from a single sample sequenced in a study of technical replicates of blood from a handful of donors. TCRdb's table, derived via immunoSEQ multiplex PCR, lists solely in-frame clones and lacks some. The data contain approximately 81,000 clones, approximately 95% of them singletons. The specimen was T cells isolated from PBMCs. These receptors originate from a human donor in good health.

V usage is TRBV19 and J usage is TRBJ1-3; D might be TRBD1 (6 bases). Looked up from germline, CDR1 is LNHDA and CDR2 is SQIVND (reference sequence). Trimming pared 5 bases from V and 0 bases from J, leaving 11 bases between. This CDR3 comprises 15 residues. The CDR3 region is CASSLDRISGNTIYF. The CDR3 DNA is TGTGCCAGTAGTCTCGACAGGATCTCTGGAAACACCATATATTTT.

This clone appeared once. The CDR3 coding sequence is TGTGCCAGCAGCTTAGAAGTGGGACTAGCGGGAGTATACGATACGCAGTATTTT. Its protein is CASSLEVGLAGVYDTQYF. J is TRBJ2-3 and V is TRBV7-9; 14 bases line up with TRBD2. The CDR3 extends over 18 amino acids. The V gene end was trimmed by 1 base and the J gene end by 6 bases; junction bases not matched to a gene: 9. Germline CDR1 reads SEHNR; CDR2 reads FQNEAQ (reference sequence).

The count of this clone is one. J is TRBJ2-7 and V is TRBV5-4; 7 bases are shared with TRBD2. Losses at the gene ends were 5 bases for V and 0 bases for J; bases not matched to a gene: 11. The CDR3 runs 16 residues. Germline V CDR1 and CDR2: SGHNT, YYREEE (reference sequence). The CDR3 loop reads CASRPGGRRSSYEQYF. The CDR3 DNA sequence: TGTGCCAGCAGGCCGGGAGGTAGACGGTCCTCCTACGAGCAGTACTTC.

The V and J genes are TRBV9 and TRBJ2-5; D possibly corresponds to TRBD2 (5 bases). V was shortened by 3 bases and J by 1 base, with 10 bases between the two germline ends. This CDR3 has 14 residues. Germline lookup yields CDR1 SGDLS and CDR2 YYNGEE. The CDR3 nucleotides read TGTGCCAGCAGCGCTGGTAGCGTCCAAGAGACCCAGTACTTC. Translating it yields CASSAGSVQETQYF.

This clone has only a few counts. The CDR3 DNA follows: TGTGCCAGCTCACCACCGGCAACAGGAGCTAACTATGGCTACACCTTC. It is translated as CASSPPATGANYGYTF. This chain connects TRBV18 to TRBJ1-2; a weak D match, TRBD1 (5 bases). CDR1 is KGHSH and CDR2 is LQKENI in the germline V gene. V was pared by 0 bases and J by 0 bases, with 11 bases between. This CDR3 spans 16 amino acids.

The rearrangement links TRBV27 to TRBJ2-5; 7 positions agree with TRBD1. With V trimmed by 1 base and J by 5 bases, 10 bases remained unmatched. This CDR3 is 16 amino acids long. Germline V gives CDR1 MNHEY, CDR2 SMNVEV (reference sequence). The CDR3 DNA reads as TGTGCCAGCAGTTTATACCCCACAGGGGTCAGGGAGACCCAGTACTTC. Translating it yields CASSLYPTGVRETQYF.

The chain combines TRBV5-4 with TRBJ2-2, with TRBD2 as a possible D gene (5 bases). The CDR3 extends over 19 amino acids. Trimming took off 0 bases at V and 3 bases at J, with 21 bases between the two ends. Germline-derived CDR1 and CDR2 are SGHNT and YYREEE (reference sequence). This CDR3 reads CASSLALRLGLSYTGELFF. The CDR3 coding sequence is TGTGCCAGCAGCTTGGCCCTCAGACTCGGACTGAGTTACACCGGGGAGCTGTTTTTT.

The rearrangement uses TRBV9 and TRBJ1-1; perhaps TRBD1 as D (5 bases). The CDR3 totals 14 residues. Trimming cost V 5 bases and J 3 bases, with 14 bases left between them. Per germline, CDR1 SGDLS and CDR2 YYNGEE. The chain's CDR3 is CASSWGEGDTEAFF. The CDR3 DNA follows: TGTGCCAGCAGTTGGGGGGAGGGTGACACTGAAGCTTTCTTT.

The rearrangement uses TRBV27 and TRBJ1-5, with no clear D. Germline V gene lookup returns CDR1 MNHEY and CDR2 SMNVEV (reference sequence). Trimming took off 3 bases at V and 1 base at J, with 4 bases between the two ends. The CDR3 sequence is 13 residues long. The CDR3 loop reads CASSFESNQPQHF. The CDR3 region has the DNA TGTGCCAGCAGTTTCGAGAGCAATCAGCCCCAGCATTTT.

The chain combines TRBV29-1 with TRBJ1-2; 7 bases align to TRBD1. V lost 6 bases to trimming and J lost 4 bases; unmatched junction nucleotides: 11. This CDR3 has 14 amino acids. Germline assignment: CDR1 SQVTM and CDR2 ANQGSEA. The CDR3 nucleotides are TGCAGCGTCCCTTCAGGACAGGTTATCTATGGCTACACCTTC. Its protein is CSVPSGQVIYGYTF.

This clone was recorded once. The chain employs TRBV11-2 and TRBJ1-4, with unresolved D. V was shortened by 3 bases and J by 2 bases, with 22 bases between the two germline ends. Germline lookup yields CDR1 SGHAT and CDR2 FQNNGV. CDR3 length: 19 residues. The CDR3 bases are TGTGCCAGCAGCTTTTTATTATATTCTTCGGGGTTCACTAATGAAAAACTGTTTTTT. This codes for CASSFLLYSSGFTNEKLFF.

The CDR3 DNA sequence: TGTGCCAGTACCACTCTTAGCAATCAGCCCCAGCATTTT. Translated, it gives CASTTLSNQPQHF. This chain joins TRBV19 and TRBJ1-5, with unresolved D. Germline loops: CDR1 LNHDA, CDR2 SQIVND (reference sequence). There are 13 residues in the CDR3. V gave up 7 bases and J gave up 0 bases, with 7 bases separating them.

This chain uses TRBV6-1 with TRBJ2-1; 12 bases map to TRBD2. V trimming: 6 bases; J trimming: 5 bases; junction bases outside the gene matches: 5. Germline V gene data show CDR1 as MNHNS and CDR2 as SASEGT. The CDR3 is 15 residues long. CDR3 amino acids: CASSGGLAGHNEQFF. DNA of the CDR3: TGTGCCAGCAGCGGGGGACTAGCGGGCCACAATGAGCAGTTCTTC.

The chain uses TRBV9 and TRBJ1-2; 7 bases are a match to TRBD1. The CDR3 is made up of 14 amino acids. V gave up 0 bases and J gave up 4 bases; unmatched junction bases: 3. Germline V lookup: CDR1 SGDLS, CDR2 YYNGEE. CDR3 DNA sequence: TGTGCCAGCAGCGTAGAGAGACAGGGCTATGGCTACACCTTC. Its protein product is CASSVERQGYGYTF.

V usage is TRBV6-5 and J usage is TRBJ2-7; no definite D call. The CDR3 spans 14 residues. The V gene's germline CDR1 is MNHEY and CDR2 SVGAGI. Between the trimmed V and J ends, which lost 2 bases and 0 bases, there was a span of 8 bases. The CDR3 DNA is TGTGCCAGCAGTTACCAGCGAAGCTCCTACGAGCAGTACTTC. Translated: CASSYQRSSYEQYF.

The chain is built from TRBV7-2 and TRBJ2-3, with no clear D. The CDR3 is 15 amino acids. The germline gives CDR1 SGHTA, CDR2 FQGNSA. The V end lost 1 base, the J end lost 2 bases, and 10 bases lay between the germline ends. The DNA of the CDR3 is TGTGCCAGCAGCTTAGGCCTTTCCTACACAGATACGCAGTATTTT. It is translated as CASSLGLSYTDTQYF.

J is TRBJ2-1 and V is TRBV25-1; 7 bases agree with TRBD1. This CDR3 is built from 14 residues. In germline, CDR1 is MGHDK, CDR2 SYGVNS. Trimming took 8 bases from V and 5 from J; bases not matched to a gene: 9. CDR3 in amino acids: CASSDRVGNNEQFF. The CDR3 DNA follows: TGTGCCAGCTCCGACAGGGTCGGGAACAATGAGCAGTTCTTC.

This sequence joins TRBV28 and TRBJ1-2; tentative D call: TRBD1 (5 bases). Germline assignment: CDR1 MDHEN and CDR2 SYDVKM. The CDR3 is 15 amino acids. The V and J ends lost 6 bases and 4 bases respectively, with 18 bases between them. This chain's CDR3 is CASRQAGQSSYGYTF. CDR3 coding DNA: TGTGCCAGCAGACAGGCCGGACAATCGTCCTATGGCTACACCTTC.

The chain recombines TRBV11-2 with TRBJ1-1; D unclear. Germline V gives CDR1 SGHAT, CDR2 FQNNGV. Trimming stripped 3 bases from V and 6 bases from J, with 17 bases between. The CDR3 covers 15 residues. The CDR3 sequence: CASSFLLWAGAEAFF. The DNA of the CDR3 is TGTGCCAGCAGCTTTCTCCTCTGGGCCGGCGCTGAAGCTTTCTTT.

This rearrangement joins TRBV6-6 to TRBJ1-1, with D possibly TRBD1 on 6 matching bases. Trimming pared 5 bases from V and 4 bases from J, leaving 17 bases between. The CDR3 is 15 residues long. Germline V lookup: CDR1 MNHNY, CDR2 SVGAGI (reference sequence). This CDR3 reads CASSPRDNWGTEAFF. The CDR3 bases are TGTGCCAGCAGTCCCCGGGACAACTGGGGCACTGAAGCTTTCTTT.

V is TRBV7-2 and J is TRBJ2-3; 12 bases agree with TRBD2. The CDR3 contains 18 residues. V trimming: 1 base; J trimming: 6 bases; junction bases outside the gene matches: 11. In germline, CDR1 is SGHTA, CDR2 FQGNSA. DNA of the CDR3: TGTGCCAGCAGCTTAGAGGGGCTAGCGGGAGGGCTGAGGGATACGCAGTATTTT. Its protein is CASSLEGLAGGLRDTQYF. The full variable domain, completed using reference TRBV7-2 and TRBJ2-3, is GAGVSQSPSNKVTEKGKDVELRCDPISGHTALYWYRQSLGQGLEFLIYFQGNSAPDKSGLPSDRFSAERTGGSVSTLTIQRTQQEDSAVYLCASSLEGLAGGLRDTQYFGPGTRLTVL.

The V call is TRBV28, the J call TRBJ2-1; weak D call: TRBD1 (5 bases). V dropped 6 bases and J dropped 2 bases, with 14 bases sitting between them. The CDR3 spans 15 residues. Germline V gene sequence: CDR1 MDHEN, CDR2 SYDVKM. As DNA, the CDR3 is TGTGCCAGCAGAATTGAAACAGGAGCCTACAATGAGCAGTTCTTC. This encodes CASRIETGAYNEQFF.